Listed here is a single TCR beta chain. Other nucleotide sequences from this sample produce the same CDR3. V was clipped by 4 bases and J by 5 bases, with 8 bases between them. Germline V gene data show CDR1 as SEHNR and CDR2 as FQNEAQ (reference sequence). The length of the CDR3 is 12 residues. This record comes from a study of blood T cell repertoires in COVID-19. Across the study: The study drew acute and convalescent COVID-19 samples from the United States, Italy and Spain. Sources were T cells, B-cell-depleted T cells, or PBMCs; the material itself was cDNA or gDNA.

In the original workflow: Amplification from reference gene primers served as the basis for estimated nucleated cell counts. Profiling relied on immunoSEQ multiplex PCR, and the TCRdb table lists in-frame clones only, not all of them. V and J calls and clone size are copied from that table; D and trimming were computed from the DNA. Of roughly 290,000 clones listed, approximately 84% are singletons. The TCR comes from a woman aged 30 to 39 who had recovered from COVID-19. Sequencing was carried out using peripheral blood. The gene calls are TRBV7-9 and TRBJ1-1; D not resolved. The CDR3 is CASSSRGTEAFF. The CDR3 bases are TGTGCCAGCAGCTCGCGGGGAACTGAAGCTTTCTTT.